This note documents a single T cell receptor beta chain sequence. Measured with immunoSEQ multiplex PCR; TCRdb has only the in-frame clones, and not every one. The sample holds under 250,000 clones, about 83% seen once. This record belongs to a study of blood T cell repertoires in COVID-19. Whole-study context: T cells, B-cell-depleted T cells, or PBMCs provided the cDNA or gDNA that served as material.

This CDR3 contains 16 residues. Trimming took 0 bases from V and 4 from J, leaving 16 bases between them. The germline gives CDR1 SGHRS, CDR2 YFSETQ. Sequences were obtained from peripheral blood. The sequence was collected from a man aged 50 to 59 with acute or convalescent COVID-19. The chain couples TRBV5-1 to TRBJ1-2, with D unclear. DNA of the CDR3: TGCGCCAGCAGCTTGGTACCGGGATCACATACCTATGGCTACACCTTC. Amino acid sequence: CASSLVPGSHTYGYTF.